The 13 T cell receptor beta chains below were found in one sample sequenced in a study of CD8 T cells in Susac syndrome (dated by TCRdb to the late 2010s). Libraries came from the immunoSEQ multiplex PCR assay. RNA was extracted with the RNeasy kit and 0.5 to 1 ug was reverse transcribed using random hexamers. TCRdb applied fastp at Q25 and MiXCR to the public reads, then kept only in-frame beta chains. One record per CDR3 amino acid sequence lists the most common genes and DNA. A total of about 110,000 distinct CDR3 sequences appear in this sample, approximately 94% of them only once. The top ten constitute over 0.35% of the sample. The sample taken for sequencing was CD8+ T cells from PBMCs. These receptor sequences come from a human donor with Susac syndrome.

The chain has TRBV5-4 and TRBJ2-3; unclear D gene. In germline, CDR1 is SGHNT, CDR2 YYREEE (reference sequence). V gave up 0 bases and J gave up 5 bases, with 16 bases separating them. The CDR3 contains 16 residues. CDR3 DNA sequence: TGTGCCAGCAGCTTGGCCGGGCCTCCGAACAGAGATACGCAGTATTTT. It yields the protein CASSLAGPPNRDTQYF.

The rearrangement uses TRBV9 and TRBJ2-1, with 12 bases that match TRBD2. From germline, CDR1 is SGDLS and CDR2 YYNGEE. This CDR3 has 15 amino acids. The J segment lost 5 bases and the V segment lost 3 bases, leaving 3 bases of the junction unmatched. CDR3 loop: CASSALAGGHNEQFF. CDR3 sequence (DNA): TGTGCCAGCAGCGCACTAGCGGGGGGTCACAATGAGCAGTTCTTC.

This chain links TRBV7-8 with TRBJ2-5, with unresolved D. This CDR3 comprises 17 residues. Looked up from germline, CDR1 is SGHVS and CDR2 is FQNEAQ. Trimming pared 7 bases from V and 1 base from J, leaving 22 bases between. The CDR3 DNA sequence: TGTGCCAGCACGCTAGTAGTCTCGGGTCCCCCCCAAGAGACCCAGTACTTC. Translated, it gives CASTLVVSGPPQETQYF.

The chain combines TRBV9 with TRBJ2-1; no clear D gene. Per the germline V gene, CDR1 is SGDLS and CDR2 is YYNGEE. Trimming took 3 bases from V and 0 from J, leaving 10 bases between them. This CDR3 is built from 15 residues. The CDR3 coding sequence is TGTGCCAGCAGCGCCGCCGAGAGCTCCTACAATGAGCAGTTCTTC. Translating it yields CASSAAESSYNEQFF. The full variable domain, its missing parts supplied by reference TRBV9 and TRBJ2-1, is DSGVTQTPKHLITATGQRVTLRCSPRSGDLSVYWYQQSLDQGLQFLIQYYNGEERAKGNILERFSAQQFPDLHSELNLSSLELGDSALYFCASSAAESSYNEQFFGPGTRLTVL.

This chain uses TRBV14 with TRBJ1-1; D remains ambiguous. The CDR3 consists of 16 residues. The V end lost 1 base, the J end lost 0 bases, and 12 bases lay between the germline ends. Per germline, CDR1 SGHDN and CDR2 FVKESK. The CDR3 coding sequence is TGTGCCAGCAGCCAAGCGGCAGGCCATATGAACACTGAAGCTTTCTTT. This encodes CASSQAAGHMNTEAFF. The whole variable domain, remainder taken from reference TRBV14 and TRBJ1-1, is EAGVTQFPSHSVIEKGQTVTLRCDPISGHDNLYWYRRVMGKEIKFLLHFVKESKQDESGMPNNRFLAERTGGTYSTLKVQPAELEDSGVYFCASSQAAGHMNTEAFFGQGTRLTVV.

The J gene is TRBJ1-4, the V gene TRBV9; weak D call: TRBD1 (5 bases). V lost 4 bases and J 4 bases, leaving 14 bases between the germline ends. There are 15 residues in the CDR3. Germline V gene lookup returns CDR1 SGDLS and CDR2 YYNGEE. CDR3 bases: TGTGCCAGCAGCACCTCGGGACGGAATAATGAAAAACTGTTTTTT. Translation: CASSTSGRNNEKLFF.

The chain uses TRBV25-1 and TRBJ1-1; D is undetermined. The CDR3 is made up of 11 amino acids. V dropped 8 bases and J dropped 1 base, with 5 bases sitting between them. Germline V gene data show CDR1 as MGHDK and CDR2 as SYGVNS. The chain's CDR3 is CASGTNTEAFF. The DNA of the CDR3 is TGTGCCAGCGGAACGAACACTGAAGCTTTCTTT.

This clonotype appeared once. V is TRBV23-1 and J is TRBJ2-5; no clear D. TRBV23-1 is sorted into the ORF group, with uncertain function. Trimming removed 1 base at V and 0 bases at J, with 15 bases between. The CDR3 is 17 residues long. The CDR3 loop is CASSQLGISAYQETQYF. In nucleotides, the CDR3 is TGCGCCAGCAGTCAATTGGGTATTTCTGCGTACCAAGAGACCCAGTACTTC.

The CDR3 nucleotides read TGTGCCAGCAGTTACCAAGGAGGGGTGAACACTGAAGCTTTCTTT. It codes for CASSYQGGVNTEAFF. The rearrangement links TRBV6-2 or TRBV6-3 to TRBJ1-1; D perhaps matches TRBD1 (5 bases). Trimming stripped 2 bases from V and 0 bases from J, with 10 bases between. The CDR3 length is 15 residues. The germline gives CDR1 MNHEY, CDR2 SVGEGT.

This clonotype was observed a single time. The rearrangement uses TRBV14 and TRBJ2-3; 7 positions match TRBD2. The CDR3 is made up of 16 amino acids. Losses at the gene ends were 3 bases for V and 2 bases for J; bases not matched to a gene: 8. In germline, CDR1 is SGHDN, CDR2 FVKESK. CDR3 in amino acids: CASSHSKRGSTDTQYF. The CDR3, as DNA: TGTGCCAGCAGCCACTCGAAGCGGGGTTCCACAGATACGCAGTATTTT.

This sequence joins TRBV4-1 and TRBJ2-3; TRBD1 aligns across 9 bases. After removal of 2 bases from V and 4 bases from J, the junction contained 7 bases not matched to a gene. This CDR3 is 16 amino acids long. Per germline, CDR1 MGHRA and CDR2 YSYEKL. CDR3 sequence (DNA): TGCGCCAGCAGCCAAAAGGACAGGGGTGGCGCAGATACGCAGTATTTT. This translates into CASSQKDRGGADTQYF.

The rearrangement joins TRBV9 to TRBJ1-2; 11 bases are shared with TRBD1. Germline CDR1 reads SGDLS; CDR2 reads YYNGEE. The CDR3 totals 14 residues. The V segment lost 3 bases and the J segment 8 bases; nucleotides outside the gene matches: 6. The CDR3, as DNA: TGTGCCAGCAGCGCAGGGGACAGGGGGAACGGCTACACCTTC. It yields the protein CASSAGDRGNGYTF.

The rearrangement links TRBV9 to TRBJ2-5, with 8 bases identical to TRBD1. This CDR3 contains 15 residues. V dropped 4 bases and J dropped 8; count of bases not matched to a gene: 13. The germline V gene has CDR1 SGDLS and CDR2 YYNGEE. CDR3 in DNA: TGTGCCAGCAGCCCCAGGACAGGGACGGAAAATACCCAGTACTTC. Translated, it gives CASSPRTGTENTQYF.